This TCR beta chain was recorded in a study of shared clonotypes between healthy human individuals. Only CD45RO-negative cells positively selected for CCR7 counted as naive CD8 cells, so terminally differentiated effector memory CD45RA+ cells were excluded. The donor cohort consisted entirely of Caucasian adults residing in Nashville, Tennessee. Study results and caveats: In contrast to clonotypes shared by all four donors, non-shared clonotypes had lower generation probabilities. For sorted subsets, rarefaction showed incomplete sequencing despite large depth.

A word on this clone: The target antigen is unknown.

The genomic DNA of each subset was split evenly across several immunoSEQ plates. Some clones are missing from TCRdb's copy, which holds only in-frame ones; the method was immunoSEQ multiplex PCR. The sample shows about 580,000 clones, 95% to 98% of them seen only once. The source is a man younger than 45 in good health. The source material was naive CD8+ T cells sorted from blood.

The CDR3, as DNA: TGTGCCAGCAGCTTAGGACACACGGGCACCGGGGAGCTGTTTTTT. Translation: CASSLGHTGTGELFF. This rearrangement joins TRBV11-2 to TRBJ2-2, with unresolved D. V was shortened by 1 base and J by 4 bases, with 10 bases between the two germline ends. Germline CDR1 SGHAT, CDR2 FQNNGV. This CDR3 is built from 15 residues.